A single sample is the source of the 25 T cell receptor beta chains below, sequenced in a study of cytotoxic CD8 clonotypes in ibrutinib-treated CLL. Sequencing used immunoSEQ multiplex PCR; TCRdb keeps in-frame clones, though not all of them. The sample records more than 75,000 clones, around 77% being singletons. This specimen was PBMCs, taken after 24 months of ibrutinib treatment. The receptors derive from a human donor with chronic lymphocytic leukemia.

The V and J genes are TRBV27 and TRBJ2-1, with 13 bases that match TRBD2. Trimming took 5 bases from V and 9 from J; bases not matched to a gene: 7. Germline V gives CDR1 MNHEY, CDR2 SMNVEV (reference sequence). The CDR3 spans 15 residues. Here the CDR3 reads CASSPWTSGSGEQFF. Written as DNA, the CDR3 is TGTGCCAGCAGTCCGTGGACTAGCGGGAGTGGTGAGCAGTTCTTC.

V and J are TRBV6-1 and TRBJ1-3; D uncertain. With 6 bases removed from V and 0 bases from J, the gap between germline ends came to 15 bases. The CDR3 consists of 16 residues. The germline CDR1 and CDR2 sequences are MNHNS and SASEGT. CDR3 nucleotide sequence: TGTGCCAGCAGGGAAAGGATGGGCCGCTCTGGAAACACCATATATTTT. Its protein product is CASRERMGRSGNTIYF.

The chain recombines TRBV5-1 with TRBJ2-5; D is perhaps TRBD1 (6 bases). Germline V gene lookup returns CDR1 SGHRS and CDR2 YFSETQ. V gave up 5 bases and J gave up 5 bases, with 19 bases separating them. This CDR3 spans 15 amino acids. The DNA for the CDR3 is TGCGCCAGCAGTCCCGCAGGGGCAGTGGATGAGACCCAGTACTTC. Its translation is CASSPAGAVDETQYF.

This chain uses TRBV27 with TRBJ1-1; TRBD1 aligns across 8 bases. With V trimmed by 6 bases and J by 4 bases, 10 bases remained unmatched. Germline lookup yields CDR1 MNHEY and CDR2 SMNVEV (reference sequence). The CDR3 runs 15 residues. CDR3 DNA sequence: TGTGCCAGCAGGGGGACAGGCCCGTCGGGCACTGAAGCTTTCTTT. It yields the protein CASRGTGPSGTEAFF.

J is TRBJ2-7 and V is TRBV11-2; a possible D gene is TRBD2 (5 bases). There are 12 residues in the CDR3. Germline CDR1 reads SGHAT; CDR2 reads FQNNGV. Trimming pared 1 base from V and 6 bases from J, leaving 7 bases between. In nucleotides, the CDR3 is TGTGCCAGCAGCTTAGGTGGGAGCGAGCAGTACTTC. It yields the protein CASSLGGSEQYF.

This chain uses TRBV30 with TRBJ1-2; D is ambiguous. CDR1 is GTSNPN, CDR2 SVGIG, per germline (reference sequence). V gave up 3 bases and J gave up 2 bases, with 7 bases separating them. This CDR3 has 12 amino acids. The CDR3 sequence is CAWSGQNYGYTF. CDR3 DNA sequence: TGTGCCTGGAGCGGCCAAAACTATGGCTACACCTTC.

This chain joins TRBV28 and TRBJ1-1, with 9 bases identical to TRBD1. The ends lost 2 bases at V and 4 bases at J; junction bases unmatched: 5. The CDR3 is 15 residues long. Germline V gene data show CDR1 as MDHEN and CDR2 as SYDVKM. The CDR3 here is CASSLRGQGSTEAFF. The CDR3 DNA sequence: TGTGCCAGCAGTTTAAGAGGACAGGGGTCCACTGAAGCTTTCTTT. The full variable domain, its missing parts supplied by reference TRBV28 and TRBJ1-1, is DVKVTQSSRYLVKRTGEKVFLECVQDMDHENMFWYRQDPGLGLRLIYFSYDVKMKEKGDIPEGYSVSREKKERFSLILESASTNQTSMYLCASSLRGQGSTEAFFGQGTRLTVV.

The rearrangement uses TRBV9 and TRBJ1-3; weak D call: TRBD1 (5 bases). This CDR3 spans 14 amino acids. Germline CDR1 reads SGDLS; CDR2 reads YYNGEE. Trimming pared 3 bases from V and 0 bases from J, leaving 7 bases between. This chain's CDR3 is CASSAGPSGNTIYF. In DNA form, the CDR3 reads TGTGCCAGCAGCGCGGGACCCTCTGGAAACACCATATATTTT.

This clone is a singleton in its sample. The chain recombines TRBV13 with TRBJ2-5; the D is unclear. CDR3 length: 14 residues. Germline lookup yields CDR1 PRHDT and CDR2 FYEKMQ (reference sequence). Trimming took 5 bases from V and 2 from J, leaving 12 bases between them. The CDR3 here is CASSASMGQETQYF. In nucleotides, the CDR3 is TGTGCCAGCAGCGCATCCATGGGGCAAGAGACCCAGTACTTC.

This chain connects TRBV5-5 to TRBJ1-3; D is unresolved. The germline V gene has CDR1 SGHKS and CDR2 YYEKEE (reference sequence). V was clipped by 2 bases and J by 2 bases, with 17 bases between them. There are 17 residues in the CDR3. In nucleotides, the CDR3 is TGTGCCAGCAGCTTTCATGACAACGCCACCCCTGGAAACACCATATATTTT. It encodes CASSFHDNATPGNTIYF.

V and J are TRBV5-1 and TRBJ2-2; 9 bases align to TRBD1. With V trimmed by 1 base and J by 7 bases, 11 bases remained unmatched. The CDR3 totals 17 residues. Per the germline V gene, CDR1 is SGHRS and CDR2 is YFSETQ. The CDR3 nucleotides are TGCGCCAGCAGCTTGAGCACAGGGGGCGAAGGAGTCGGGGAGCTGTTTTTT. Protein: CASSLSTGGEGVGELFF. The entire variable domain, with the rest obtained from reference TRBV5-1 and TRBJ2-2, is as follows: KAGVTQTPRYLIKTRGQQVTLSCSPISGHRSVSWYQQTPGQGLQFLFEYFSETQRNKGNFPGRFSGRQFSNSRSEMNVSTLELGDSALYLCASSLSTGGEGVGELFFGEGSRLTVL.

The chain recombines TRBV20-1 with TRBJ1-2, with D possibly TRBD1 on 6 matching bases. Trimming cost V 7 bases and J 7 bases, with 13 bases left between them. This CDR3 is built from 11 residues. CDR1 DFQATT and CDR2 SNEGSKA come from the germline V gene (reference sequence). CDR3 nucleotides: TGCAGTGTAGCGGGGGCGGCTGGCTACACCTTC. Protein: CSVAGAAGYTF.

This rearrangement joins TRBV5-1 to TRBJ2-7; a weak D match, TRBD2 (6 bases). Trimming pared 4 bases from V and 3 bases from J, leaving 14 bases between. The CDR3 length is 14 residues. Germline CDR1 reads SGHRS; CDR2 reads YFSETQ. The CDR3 bases are TGCGCCAGCAGCCCTGGGGCGGACTACTACGAGCAGTACTTC. Its protein product is CASSPGADYYEQYF.

The V and J genes are TRBV6-1 and TRBJ2-7; the D gene is possibly TRBD2 (5 bases). CDR3 size: 15 residues. Per germline, CDR1 MNHNS and CDR2 SASEGT. V was clipped by 7 bases and J by 7 bases, with 23 bases between them. CDR3: CASILTARTPREQYF. CDR3 bases: TGTGCCAGCATCCTCACAGCCCGGACTCCCAGGGAGCAGTACTTC.

The J gene is TRBJ2-7, the V gene TRBV7-2; D is possibly TRBD1 (5 bases). V was clipped by 5 bases and J by 0 bases, with 11 bases between them. From germline, CDR1 is SGHTA and CDR2 FQGNSA. The CDR3 loop spans 14 amino acids. Here the CDR3 DNA reads TGTGCCAGCAGCGCCCGGCAGGGCTCCTACGAGCAGTACTTC. Translation: CASSARQGSYEQYF.

The chain has TRBV28 and TRBJ2-7, with D perhaps matching TRBD1 or TRBD2 (6 bases each). Germline V gives CDR1 MDHEN, CDR2 SYDVKM. With 10 bases removed from V and 6 bases from J, the gap between germline ends came to 22 bases. This CDR3 is 14 amino acids long. The CDR3 nucleotides read TGTGCCACGGGGGACACGGTGAGACGAAGCGAGCAGTACTTC. Translated: CATGDTVRRSEQYF.

The count of this clone is one. V and J are TRBV9 and TRBJ2-2; 10 bases align to TRBD2. The CDR3 has 17 amino acids. Trimming cost V 4 bases and J 4 bases; bases outside gene matches: 10. CDR1 is SGDLS, CDR2 YYNGEE, per germline. The CDR3 protein is CASSPSGAGGPTGELFF. Written as DNA, the CDR3 is TGTGCCAGCAGCCCCTCCGGAGCGGGGGGGCCCACCGGGGAGCTGTTTTTT.

The chain carries TRBV27 and TRBJ2-7; tentatively, D is TRBD2 (6 bases). The CDR3 loop spans 12 amino acids. CDR1 MNHEY and CDR2 SMNVEV come from the germline V gene (reference sequence). The V end lost 11 bases, the J end lost 4 bases, and 15 bases lay between the germline ends. CDR3: CASKGGAYEQYF. The CDR3 nucleotides read TGTGCCTCCAAGGGCGGGGCGTACGAGCAGTACTTC.

The genes are TRBV29-1 and TRBJ1-1; 12 bases align to TRBD1. The CDR3 sequence is 17 residues long. V lost 2 bases, J lost 4 bases, and 11 bases stayed unmatched. The germline CDR1 and CDR2 sequences are SQVTM and ANQGSEA. The CDR3 DNA follows: TGCAGCGTTGAAAGGGACAGGGGGCGTAAATTGGGCACTGAAGCTTTCTTT. Translation: CSVERDRGRKLGTEAFF.

J is TRBJ1-2 and V is TRBV18, with 10 bases fitting TRBD1. The trim removed 1 base at V and 5 bases at J, leaving 7 bases unmatched. The germline V gene encodes CDR1 KGHSH and CDR2 LQKENI. This CDR3 region has 16 residues. This CDR3 reads CASSPQSRDRGYGYTF. CDR3 DNA sequence: TGTGCCAGCTCACCACAATCCCGGGACAGGGGATATGGCTACACCTTC.

V gene TRBV9 combines with J gene TRBJ2-1; 12 bases match TRBD2. CDR1 and CDR2 from the germline V gene are SGDLS and YYNGEE. J gave up 9 bases and V 0 bases, and 7 bases lay outside the gene matches. The CDR3 loop spans 16 amino acids. The CDR3 sequence: CASSVAPTSGRTEQFF. CDR3 nucleotide sequence: TGTGCCAGCAGCGTAGCCCCGACTAGCGGGAGAACTGAGCAGTTCTTC.

The rearrangement uses TRBV19 and TRBJ1-2; D unresolved. V was pared by 8 bases and J by 8 bases, with 12 bases between. CDR3 size: 11 residues. Germline lookup yields CDR1 LNHDA and CDR2 SQIVND (reference sequence). The CDR3 DNA reads as TGTGCCAGTCTTGAAGGGCTCGGCTACACCTTC. Protein sequence: CASLEGLGYTF.

The gene calls are TRBV2 and TRBJ2-1; the match to TRBD2 covers 9 bases. Germline V gene sequence: CDR1 SNHLY, CDR2 FYNNEI. V was pared by 6 bases and J by 6 bases, with 9 bases of the junction left unmatched. The CDR3 length is 15 residues. In DNA, the CDR3 is TGTGCCAGCAGGGAAAGGACTAGCGCATTCAATGAGCAGTTCTTC. It encodes CASRERTSAFNEQFF.

This sequence joins TRBV7-3 and TRBJ1-3; tentatively, D is TRBD1 (5 bases). From germline, CDR1 is SGHTA and CDR2 FQGTGA. This CDR3 spans 14 amino acids. V lost 2 bases and J 2 bases, leaving 7 bases between the germline ends. CDR3 in amino acids: CASSLGGAGNTIYF. The CDR3 nucleotides read TGTGCCAGCAGCTTAGGGGGGGCTGGAAACACCATATATTTT.

The genes are TRBV5-1 and TRBJ2-7; no definite D call. V lost 0 bases and J 2 bases, leaving 15 bases between the germline ends. Germline V CDR1 and CDR2: SGHRS, YFSETQ. The CDR3 is 16 residues long. CDR3 nucleotide sequence: TGCGCCAGCAGCTTGGCCTCTGGGCTTACCACCTACGAGCAGTACTTC. Amino acids: CASSLASGLTTYEQYF.